The clone carrying this T cell receptor beta chain was seen once. This entry is derived from a study of shared clonotypes between healthy human individuals. Trimming stripped 4 bases from V and 4 bases from J, with 11 bases between. Germline CDR1 is SGHRS and CDR2 is YFSETQ. The CDR3 is 13 amino acids. TCRdb keeps only in-frame clones here, not all; method: immunoSEQ multiplex PCR. The sample carries more than 2 million clones, under 97% recorded once. The sequence was obtained from a man between 18 and 29 years old in good health. The J gene is TRBJ2-5, the V gene TRBV5-1; weak D call: TRBD2 (5 bases). The sequencing input was naive CD4+ T cells sorted from blood. Sample subset: CD45RA+ positively selected. As DNA, the CDR3 is TGCGCCAGCAGCCAGAAAGGAGGAGAGACCCAGTACTTC. Translation gives CASSQKGGETQYF.